This entry lists 32 T cell receptor beta chains sequenced from one sample in a study of T-cell reconstitution after alpha-beta-depleted transplantation in children. Construction of the TCRbeta library involved unique molecular identifiers. TCRdb recomputed calls from the PCR reads with MiXCR, one row per CDR3 protein. The sample consists of some 72,000 distinct CDR3 sequences, about 7% of them appearing once. Sequenced here: PBMCs from the stem cell graft donor, sampled from the stem cell graft. The receptors here all came from a human donor who donated a stem cell graft to a child with acute lymphoblastic leukemia.

V usage is TRBV6-5 and J usage is TRBJ2-3; D is unclear. CDR3 length: 11 residues. V dropped 6 bases and J dropped 5 bases, with 6 bases sitting between them. The V gene's germline CDR1 is MNHEY and CDR2 SVGAGI. The CDR3 is CASRSRDTQYF. The CDR3 DNA reads as TGTGCCAGCAGGAGCCGAGATACGCAGTATTTT.

This clonotype occurred many times. The V and J genes are TRBV4-2 and TRBJ2-5; D is perhaps TRBD1 (6 bases). V lost 1 base, J lost 5 bases, and 14 bases lay in between. Germline loops: CDR1 LGHNA, CDR2 YNFKEQ. This CDR3 comprises 15 residues. The CDR3 reads CASSQGSRQDETQYF. The CDR3 DNA reads as TGTGCCAGCAGCCAAGGTTCCCGACAGGATGAGACCCAGTACTTC.

This clonotype was picked up many times. The V and J genes are TRBV10-3 and TRBJ2-7; weak D call: TRBD1 (7 bases). This CDR3 spans 14 amino acids. Trimming cost V 2 bases and J 6 bases, with 14 bases left between them. Per the germline V gene, CDR1 is ENHRY and CDR2 is SYGVKD. In DNA, the CDR3 is TGTGCCATCAGTGAGCTGGAGGGGGCCTCCGAGCAGTACTTC. It yields the protein CAISELEGASEQYF.

This clonotype was recorded at least ten times. This chain links TRBV2 with TRBJ2-7; D is unresolved. Per the germline V gene, CDR1 is SNHLY and CDR2 is FYNNEI. The CDR3 totals 13 residues. The ends were cut back, 5 bases at V and 4 bases at J, with 12 bases in the middle. DNA of the CDR3: TGTGCCAGCAGTCGTACGGCTGTTTACGAGCAGTACTTC. Residues: CASSRTAVYEQYF.

As to this clonotype: Possible read error: a much larger clone is one base away. This chain uses TRBV9 with TRBJ2-5; D is ambiguous. The CDR3 spans 15 residues. V lost 7 bases to trimming and J lost 5 bases, with 21 bases between them. Germline V gives CDR1 SGDLS, CDR2 YYNGEE. CDR3 DNA: TGTGCCAGCGGCAAAGACCTGGCAGGTCGGGAGACCCAGTACTTC. It specifies CASGKDLAGRETQYF. Full variable domain (missing parts from reference TRBV9 and TRBJ2-5): DSGVTQTPKHLITATGQRVTLRCSPRSGDLSVYWYQQSLDQGLQFLIQYYNGEERAKGNILERFSAQQFPDLHSELNLSSLELGDSALYFCASGKDLAGRETQYFGPGTRLLVL.

This clonotype was counted ten times or more. The rearrangement joins TRBV20-1 to TRBJ2-1, with 7 bases lining up with TRBD2. V shed 1 base and J 5 bases; nucleotides not matched to a gene: 8. The CDR3 spans 15 residues. Germline loops: CDR1 DFQATT, CDR2 SNEGSKA (reference sequence). The CDR3 DNA sequence: TGCAGTGCTAGAGGGGCACTAGCGCAAAACAATGAGCAGTTCTTC. As protein: CSARGALAQNNEQFF.

This clonotype was seen many times. V usage is TRBV10-3 and J usage is TRBJ2-1; 9 bases are a match to TRBD1. CDR3 length: 16 amino acids. V shed 6 bases, J shed 5 bases, and the junction held 11 bases outside the gene matches. Germline CDR1 is ENHRY and CDR2 is SYGVKD. The CDR3 here is CAISDPGTGHDNEQFF. CDR3 DNA sequence: TGTGCCATCAGCGATCCCGGGACAGGGCATGACAATGAGCAGTTCTTC.

This clonotype was observed at least ten times. The chain employs TRBV7-8 and TRBJ1-2; D not resolved. There are 12 residues in the CDR3. V lost 5 bases to trimming and J lost 0 bases, with 4 bases between them. Germline CDR1 and CDR2: SGHVS and FQNEAQ. The DNA for the CDR3 is TGTGCCAGCAGCGGAACTAACTATGGCTACACCTTC. Residues: CASSGTNYGYTF.

This clonotype was seen ten or more times. V and J are TRBV10-3 and TRBJ2-1, with TRBD1 as a possible D gene (6 bases). The V and J ends lost 5 bases and 9 bases respectively, with 14 bases between them. Per germline, CDR1 ENHRY and CDR2 SYGVKD. The CDR3 has 13 amino acids. The DNA of the CDR3 is TGTGCCATCAGTTCTGACAAGGGGGTTGAGCAGTTCTTC. Its protein product is CAISSDKGVEQFF.

In this sample, this clonotype turned up many times. The V gene is TRBV5-1, the J gene TRBJ1-1; D uncertain. This CDR3 is built from 13 residues. Germline V gene sequence: CDR1 SGHRS, CDR2 YFSETQ. Trimming left V 3 bases short and J 4 bases short, with 10 bases between. The CDR3 spells CASSSPGFTEAFF. CDR3 DNA sequence: TGCGCCAGCAGCTCCCCGGGGTTCACTGAAGCTTTCTTT.

This clonotype occurred many times. The CDR3 carries no conserved terminal phenylalanine or tryptophan, so it likely arises from a read error. The DNA is omitted, as the CDR3 cannot be located on it reliably, and the CDR3 follows TCRdb's listing. The rearrangement joins TRBV28 to TRBJ2-1; the table's D call, TRBD1, was not checked against the DNA. Termini included, the CDR3 measures 14 amino acids. CDR1 is MDHEN and CDR2 is SYDVKM in the germline V gene. The CDR3 region is CASSFGGTGVGTDV.

Ten or more counts support this clonotype. The V gene is TRBV7-9, the J gene TRBJ1-3; D is undetermined. Germline V gene lookup returns CDR1 SEHNR and CDR2 FQNEAQ (reference sequence). The CDR3 sequence is 17 residues long. Trimming took 2 bases from V and 0 from J, leaving 14 bases between them. CDR3 residues: CASSLLGPSSSGNTIYF. Written as DNA, the CDR3 is TGTGCCAGCAGCTTACTCGGCCCCTCGAGCTCTGGAAACACCATATATTTT.

This clonotype was observed many times. The V and J genes are TRBV18 and TRBJ2-5; D ambiguous. With 3 bases removed from V and 4 bases from J, the gap between germline ends came to 9 bases. Germline V gene sequence: CDR1 KGHSH, CDR2 LQKENI. The CDR3 length is 13 residues. The CDR3 nucleotides read TGTGCCAGCTCACCGAATACCGGAGAGACCCAGTACTTC. As protein: CASSPNTGETQYF. The full variable domain, with the rest looked up from reference TRBV18 and TRBJ2-5, is NAGVMQNPRHLVRRRGQEARLRCSPMKGHSHVYWYRQLPEEGLKFMVYLQKENIIDESGMPKERFSAEFPKEGPSILRIQQVVRGDSAAYFCASSPNTGETQYFGPGTRLLVL.

Ten or more counts support this clonotype. The chain links TRBV4-1 to TRBJ1-6; no firm D call. The CDR3 length is 14 residues. CDR1 is MGHRA and CDR2 is YSYEKL in the germline V gene. Trimming took 4 bases from V and 7 from J, leaving 11 bases between them. As DNA, the CDR3 is TGCGCCAGCAGCCGGACTGGTCAAAATTCACCCCTCCACTTT. Amino acids: CASSRTGQNSPLHF.

Many counts were recorded for this clonotype. The chain has TRBV12-3 or TRBV12-4 and TRBJ1-4, with 7 positions matching TRBD1. With V trimmed by 7 bases and J by 8 bases, 7 bases remained unmatched. This CDR3 region has 13 residues. The CDR3 protein is CASKEQGQEKLFF. The CDR3 nucleotides are TGTGCCAGCAAGGAACAGGGACAGGAAAAACTGTTTTTT.

Many counts were recorded for this clonotype. The J gene is TRBJ2-1, the V gene TRBV2, with D tentatively TRBD1 (5 bases). Per germline, CDR1 SNHLY and CDR2 FYNNEI. The CDR3 extends over 15 amino acids. Trimming took 2 bases from V and 5 from J, leaving 13 bases between them. The CDR3 nucleotides are TGTGCCAGCAGTGAAAGGGGATATCCCGACAATGAGCAGTTCTTC. Amino acids: CASSERGYPDNEQFF. The full variable domain, its missing parts supplied by reference TRBV2 and TRBJ2-1, is EPEVTQTPSHQVTQMGQEVILRCVPISNHLYFYWYRQILGQKVEFLVSFYNNEISEKSEIFDDQFSVERPDGSNFTLKIRSTKLEDSAMYFCASSERGYPDNEQFFGPGTRLTVL.

This clonotype was counted many times. CDR3 bases: TGCAGTGCTAGAGGACAGCGGATGAACACTGAAGCTTTCTTT. Amino acid sequence: CSARGQRMNTEAFF. The chain is built from TRBV20-1 and TRBJ1-1, with D possibly matching TRBD1 (5 bases). The V end was cut by 1 base, the J end by 0 bases, with 9 bases between. Per germline, CDR1 DFQATT and CDR2 SNEGSKA (reference sequence). The CDR3 is 14 amino acids.

The table lists this clonotype with many counts. CDR3 in DNA: TGTGCCAGCAGCCAGGGGGGGGCGCCGATCACTGAAGCTTTCTTT. Protein sequence: CASSQGGAPITEAFF. The rearrangement links TRBV6-2 or TRBV6-3 to TRBJ1-1; 7 nucleotides agree with TRBD1. Germline assignment: CDR1 MNHEY and CDR2 SVGEGT. This CDR3 contains 15 residues. J was trimmed by 4 bases and V by 6 bases; bases with no gene match: 11.

This clonotype was detected many times. This sequence joins TRBV12-3 or TRBV12-4 and TRBJ1-1; D ambiguous. V gave up 8 bases and J gave up 3 bases, with 10 bases separating them. This CDR3 is 12 amino acids long. The DNA of the CDR3 is TGTGCCAGCCGAGGAGAGGACACTGAAGCTTTCTTT. The encoded protein is CASRGEDTEAFF.

This clonotype has a handful of counts. The chain is built from TRBV4-2 and TRBJ2-3, with D unresolved. The CDR3 runs to 13 residues. Trimming stripped 0 bases from V and 6 bases from J, with 7 bases between. The germline gives CDR1 LGHNA, CDR2 YNFKEQ. The CDR3 sequence is CASSQDFGDTQYF. The CDR3 DNA reads as TGTGCCAGCAGCCAAGACTTTGGCGATACGCAGTATTTT.

This clonotype was seen repeatedly, ten times or more. The rearrangement joins TRBV29-1 to TRBJ2-7; D perhaps matches TRBD2 (5 bases). The CDR3 runs 12 residues. The germline CDR1 and CDR2 sequences are SQVTM and ANQGSEA. V shed 3 bases and J shed 2 bases, with 8 bases lying between them. CDR3 DNA: TGCAGCGTTGAGGACGGGACCTACGAGCAGTACTTC. Protein product: CSVEDGTYEQYF.

This clonotype appeared many times. The J gene is TRBJ1-1, the V gene TRBV10-3; D possibly corresponds to TRBD1 (6 bases). The V gene lost 3 bases and the J gene lost 3 bases, with 14 bases spanning the gap. Germline CDR1 is ENHRY and CDR2 is SYGVKD. The CDR3 is made up of 15 amino acids. CDR3 nucleotide sequence: TGTGCCATCAGTGATATTAACAGGGCGGACACTGAAGCTTTCTTT. Its translation is CAISDINRADTEAFF.

This clonotype was recorded at least ten times. The genes are TRBV5-1 and TRBJ1-5; D unclear. The germline V gene encodes CDR1 SGHRS and CDR2 YFSETQ. This CDR3 region has 13 residues. Trimming cost V 0 bases and J 7 bases, with 8 bases left between them. The CDR3 DNA follows: TGCGCCAGCAGCTTGGCCGGTGGCCAGCCCCAGCATTTT. Protein: CASSLAGGQPQHF.

This clonotype was observed a few times. The chain has TRBV7-6 and TRBJ2-4, with 9 positions matching TRBD1. CDR3 size: 18 residues. Germline assignment: CDR1 SGHVS and CDR2 FNYEAQ. Germline trimming cut 5 bases from V and 3 bases from J; bases unmatched to any gene: 14. DNA for the CDR3: TGTGCCAGCAGCCCCGTCCCGGGACAGGGTGGGGACAAAAACATTCAGTACTTC. This codes for CASSPVPGQGGDKNIQYF.

This clonotype has a handful of counts. The DNA of the CDR3 is TGTGCCAGCAGCCCCAGACTAGCGGGAGGGAACGAGCAGTACTTC. Translating it yields CASSPRLAGGNEQYF. The genes are TRBV5-4 and TRBJ2-7, with TRBD2 matching over 14 bases. The CDR3 runs to 15 residues. The germline CDR1 and CDR2 sequences are SGHNT and YYREEE (reference sequence). The V gene end was trimmed by 4 bases and the J gene end by 5 bases; junction bases not matched to a gene: 5.

On this clonotype: A junction end diverges from the germline sequence, so it may reflect a read error. The rearrangement links TRBV20-1 to TRBJ2-4, with D possibly being TRBD1 or TRBD2 (6 bases each). The germline CDR1 and CDR2 sequences are DFQATT and SNEGSKA (reference sequence). The CDR3 sequence is 15 residues long. This CDR3 reads CCAGSGGLAKNIQYF. The CDR3 DNA reads TGCTGTGCTGGTAGTGGGGGGCTAGCCAAAAACATTCAGTACTTC.

This clonotype was recorded at least ten times. The chain's CDR3 is CASTPRGTGNYGYTF. CDR3 DNA sequence: TGTGCCAGCACCCCAAGAGGGACAGGGAACTATGGCTACACCTTC. J is TRBJ1-2 and V is TRBV3-1; TRBD1 aligns across 9 bases. The CDR3 spans 15 residues. Germline CDR1 is LGHDT and CDR2 is YNNKEL (reference sequence). J was trimmed by 2 bases and V by 7 bases; bases with no gene match: 8.

Ten or more counts support this clonotype. The rearrangement links TRBV9 to TRBJ2-2; D uncertain. The CDR3 length is 15 residues. Germline loops: CDR1 SGDLS, CDR2 YYNGEE. V lost 2 bases to trimming and J lost 2 bases, with 10 bases between them. The CDR3 region is CASSVGEVNTGELFF. The CDR3 DNA reads TGTGCCAGCAGCGTTGGAGAGGTTAACACCGGGGAGCTGTTTTTT.

This clonotype showed up just a few times. This sequence joins TRBV28 and TRBJ1-5; D unresolved. The CDR3 loop spans 12 amino acids. The V gene lost 5 bases and the J gene lost 6 bases, with 8 bases spanning the gap. Germline loops: CDR1 MDHEN, CDR2 SYDVKM. CDR3 nucleotide sequence: TGTGCCAGCAGTCCTCAGAGTCAGCCCCAGCATTTT. Its translation is CASSPQSQPQHF.

The table lists this clonotype with a few counts. This sequence joins TRBV2 and TRBJ2-1; 10 positions match TRBD1. Per germline, CDR1 SNHLY and CDR2 FYNNEI. The CDR3 is 14 residues long. V gave up 10 bases and J gave up 6 bases; unmatched junction bases: 9. The CDR3 reads CANFRDRGLNEQFF. The DNA for the CDR3 is TGTGCCAATTTCCGGGACAGGGGCCTCAATGAGCAGTTCTTC. Variable domain in full (rest from reference TRBV2 and TRBJ2-1): EPEVTQTPSHQVTQMGQEVILRCVPISNHLYFYWYRQILGQKVEFLVSFYNNEISEKSEIFDDQFSVERPDGSNFTLKIRSTKLEDSAMYFCANFRDRGLNEQFFGPGTRLTVL.

Ten or more counts support this clonotype. The chain recombines TRBV5-1 with TRBJ1-4; D call uncertain. The CDR3 is 15 amino acids. Germline loops: CDR1 SGHRS, CDR2 YFSETQ. V was cut by 0 bases and J by 6 bases, with 12 bases left in between. CDR3 in DNA: TGCGCCAGCAGCTTGGCACCCCCATTGGATGAAAAACTGTTTTTT. This codes for CASSLAPPLDEKLFF.

This clonotype was counted ten times or more. The gene calls are TRBV5-1 and TRBJ2-1, with TRBD2 matching over 8 bases. The junction had 3 bases not matched to a gene; V was cut back by 0 bases and J by 7 bases. Germline lookup yields CDR1 SGHRS and CDR2 YFSETQ. The CDR3 runs to 14 residues. The CDR3 DNA is TGCGCCAGCAGCTTGGGCGGGGGGCTTAATGAGCAGTTCTTC. Protein sequence: CASSLGGGLNEQFF. Full variable domain (remainder filled in from reference TRBV5-1 and TRBJ2-1): KAGVTQTPRYLIKTRGQQVTLSCSPISGHRSVSWYQQTPGQGLQFLFEYFSETQRNKGNFPGRFSGRQFSNSRSEMNVSTLELGDSALYLCASSLGGGLNEQFFGPGTRLTVL.